Below are 13 T cell receptor beta chains sequenced from a single sample in a study of T-cell memory formation after mild COVID-19. TCRdb itself ran the 5' RACE reads through MiXCR, one entry per CDR3 protein. The sample holds roughly 620,000 distinct CDR3 sequences; approximately 18% are singletons and the top ten take around 11%. Sample: PBMCs or a T cell subset sorted from them (not recorded which). The receptors come from an adult woman who had mild COVID-19 (a few samples of this study predate the infection). Cell type and time point are not known.

There are a few counts of this clonotype. J is TRBJ1-4 and V is TRBV12-3 or TRBV12-4; 9 bases are a match to TRBD1. Trimming removed 7 bases from V and 6 bases from J; junction bases left unmatched: 6. This CDR3 is built from 14 residues. CDR3 nucleotide sequence: TGTGCCAGCACCTCGACAGGGGGGGATGAAAAACTGTTTTTT. It yields the protein CASTSTGGDEKLFF.

J is TRBJ2-5 and V is TRBV5-6; 10 bases are shared with TRBD1. The junction had 8 bases not matched to a gene; V was cut back by 4 bases and J by 5 bases. The CDR3 is 15 residues long. CDR1 and CDR2 (germline): SGHDT, YYEEEE. The CDR3 sequence is CASSLPTGGDETQYF. Written as DNA, the CDR3 is TGTGCCAGCAGCCTGCCGACAGGGGGCGACGAGACCCAGTACTTC.

This clonotype has ten or more counts. The chain recombines TRBV5-1 with TRBJ1-2; 7 nucleotides line up with TRBD1. J lost 4 bases, V lost 4 bases, and 4 bases had no gene match. The V gene's germline CDR1 is SGHRS and CDR2 YFSETQ. CDR3 length equals 13 residues. CDR3: CASSVDRIYGYTF. The CDR3, as DNA: TGCGCCAGCAGCGTGGACAGGATCTATGGCTACACCTTC.

This rearrangement joins TRBV12-3 or TRBV12-4 to TRBJ1-1, with 7 nucleotides matching TRBD1. The CDR3 has 18 residues. The V gene end was trimmed by 3 bases and the J gene end by 3 bases; junction bases not matched to a gene: 16. The CDR3: CASSFYTGDGAWDTEAFF. Here the CDR3 DNA reads TGTGCCAGCAGTTTCTACACAGGGGACGGGGCTTGGGACACTGAAGCTTTCTTT.

This chain connects TRBV19 to TRBJ2-3, with 12 bases matching TRBD2. Germline CDR1 LNHDA, CDR2 SQIVND (reference sequence). With V trimmed by 0 bases and J by 6 bases, 4 bases remained unmatched. The CDR3 sequence is 16 residues long. The CDR3 protein is CASSIDPSGRVDTQYF. In DNA form, the CDR3 reads TGTGCCAGTAGTATAGATCCTAGCGGGAGGGTGGATACGCAGTATTTT.

The chain couples TRBV7-2 to TRBJ1-5, with D unresolved. V lost 5 bases and J 2 bases, leaving 7 bases between the germline ends. The CDR3 is made up of 13 amino acids. Germline loops: CDR1 SGHTA, CDR2 FQGNSA. The CDR3 sequence: CASSRPGNQPQHF. The CDR3 DNA reads TGTGCCAGCAGCCGCCCAGGCAATCAGCCCCAGCATTTT.

The V gene is TRBV24-1, the J gene TRBJ2-2; D is possibly TRBD1 or TRBD2 (5 bases each). This CDR3 contains 16 residues. Deletions cut 6 bases from V and 4 bases from J, with 17 bases between. CDR1 KGHDR and CDR2 SFDVKD come from the germline V gene. The CDR3 bases are TGTGCCACCAGTACCATGTCCGGGGCGGCCACCGGGGAGCTGTTTTTT. Protein: CATSTMSGAATGELFF.

The chain is built from TRBV10-2 and TRBJ2-2; TRBD1 aligns across 9 bases. The CDR3 extends over 15 amino acids. Germline-derived CDR1 and CDR2 are WSHSY and SAAADI. V shed 6 bases and J 3 bases; nucleotides not matched to a gene: 5. The CDR3 protein is CASRRDRVDTGELFF. The CDR3, as DNA: TGCGCCAGCAGGCGGGACAGGGTGGACACCGGGGAGCTGTTTTTT.

The chain uses TRBV12-3 or TRBV12-4 and TRBJ2-3; TRBD2 agrees at 11 bases. CDR3 length equals 17 residues. With V trimmed by 8 bases and J by 0 bases, 10 bases remained unmatched. This CDR3 is CASVPGLAVPSTDTQYF. Written as DNA, the CDR3 is TGTGCCAGCGTTCCGGGACTAGCGGTACCCAGCACAGATACGCAGTATTTT.

The chain couples TRBV7-3 to TRBJ2-2; TRBD1 matches 8 bases. The junction had 6 bases not matched to a gene; V was cut back by 0 bases and J by 3 bases. Germline values: CDR1 SGHTA, CDR2 FQGTGA. The CDR3 length is 17 residues. The CDR3 DNA reads as TGTGCCAGCAGCTTAACAAGACAGGGGCCCGACACCGGGGAGCTGTTTTTT. This translates into CASSLTRQGPDTGELFF.

This clonotype occurred a few times. The V call is TRBV9, the J call TRBJ2-1; 8 bases agree with TRBD1. The germline gives CDR1 SGDLS, CDR2 YYNGEE. The CDR3 spans 14 residues. V shed 1 base and J 6 bases; nucleotides not matched to a gene: 3. The CDR3 reads CASSVTDRANEQFF. The DNA for the CDR3 is TGTGCCAGCAGCGTAACGGACAGGGCCAATGAGCAGTTCTTC.

The V and J genes are TRBV19 and TRBJ1-1, with D possibly TRBD1 on 5 matching bases. Germline V lookup: CDR1 LNHDA, CDR2 SQIVND (reference sequence). Trimming removed 5 bases at V and 1 base at J, with 20 bases between. This CDR3 region has 17 residues. CDR3 protein: CASSLGPGPGWNTEAFF. The CDR3 DNA reads TGTGCCAGTAGTCTGGGGCCGGGACCGGGATGGAACACTGAAGCTTTCTTT.

The table lists this clonotype with many counts. The CDR3 here is CASSSDRGWYGYTF. As DNA, the CDR3 is TGTGCCAGCAGCTCCGACAGGGGTTGGTATGGCTACACCTTC. The J gene is TRBJ1-2, the V gene TRBV6-5; TRBD1 agrees at 8 bases. This CDR3 comprises 14 residues. V lost 6 bases, J lost 5 bases, and 8 bases stayed unmatched. CDR1 is MNHEY, CDR2 SVGAGI, per germline.